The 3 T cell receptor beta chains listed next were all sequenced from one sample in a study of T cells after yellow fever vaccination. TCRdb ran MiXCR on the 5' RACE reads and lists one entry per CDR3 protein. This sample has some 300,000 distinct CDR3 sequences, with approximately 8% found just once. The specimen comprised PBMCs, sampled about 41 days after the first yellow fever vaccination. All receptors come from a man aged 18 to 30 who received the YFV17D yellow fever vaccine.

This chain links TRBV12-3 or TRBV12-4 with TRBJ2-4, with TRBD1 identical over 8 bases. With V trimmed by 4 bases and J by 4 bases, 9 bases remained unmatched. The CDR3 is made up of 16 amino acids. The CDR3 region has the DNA TGTGCCAGCAGTTACACTGCAGGGGGCAGGAAAAACATTCAGTACTTC. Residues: CASSYTAGGRKNIQYF.

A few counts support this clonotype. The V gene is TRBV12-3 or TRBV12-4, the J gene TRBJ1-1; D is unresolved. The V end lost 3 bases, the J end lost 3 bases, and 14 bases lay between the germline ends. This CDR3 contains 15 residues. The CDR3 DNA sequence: TGTGCCAGCAGTTTTTCTAGGCAGAAGTACACTGAAGCTTTCTTT. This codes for CASSFSRQKYTEAFF.

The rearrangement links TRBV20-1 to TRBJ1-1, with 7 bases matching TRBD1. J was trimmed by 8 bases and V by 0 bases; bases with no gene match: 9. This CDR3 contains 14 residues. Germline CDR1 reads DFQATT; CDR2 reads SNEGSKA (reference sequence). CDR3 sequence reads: CSARDPPTGREAFF. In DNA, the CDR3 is TGCAGTGCTAGAGATCCCCCGACAGGGAGGGAAGCTTTCTTT.